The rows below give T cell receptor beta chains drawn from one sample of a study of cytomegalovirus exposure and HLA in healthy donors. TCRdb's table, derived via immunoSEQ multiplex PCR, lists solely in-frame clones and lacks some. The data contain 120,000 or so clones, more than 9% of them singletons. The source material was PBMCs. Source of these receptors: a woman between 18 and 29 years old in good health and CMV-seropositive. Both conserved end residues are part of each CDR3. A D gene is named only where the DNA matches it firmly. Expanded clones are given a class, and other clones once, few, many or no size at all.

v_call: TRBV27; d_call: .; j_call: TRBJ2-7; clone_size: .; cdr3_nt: TGTGCCAGCAGTTTGGGCGGGACCTACGAGCAGTACTTC; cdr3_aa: CASSLGGTYEQYF
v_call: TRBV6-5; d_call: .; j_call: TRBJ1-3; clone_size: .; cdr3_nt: TGTGCCAGCAGTTACTCGTCGGGTAGGAACACCATATATTTT; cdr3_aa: CASSYSSGRNTIYF
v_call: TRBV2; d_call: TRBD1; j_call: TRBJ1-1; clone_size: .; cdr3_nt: TGTGCCAGCAGTGTGCAGGGGGCGAACACTGAAGCTTTCTTT; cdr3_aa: CASSVQGANTEAFF
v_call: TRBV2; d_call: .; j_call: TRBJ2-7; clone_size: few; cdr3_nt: TGTGCCAGCCTGGACAGAACCTACGAGCAGTACTTC; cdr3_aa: CASLDRTYEQYF
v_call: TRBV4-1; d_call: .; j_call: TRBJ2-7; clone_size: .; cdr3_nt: TGCGCCAGCAGCCAAGGTATCGTGTTCGGCGGGCGGTTAATCGAGCAGTACTTC; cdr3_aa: CASSQGIVFGGRLIEQYF
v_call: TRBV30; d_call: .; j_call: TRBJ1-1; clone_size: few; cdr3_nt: TGTGCCTGCGGACAGACCAACCCCGTAGTGAACACTGAAGCTTTCTTT; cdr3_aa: CACGQTNPVVNTEAFF
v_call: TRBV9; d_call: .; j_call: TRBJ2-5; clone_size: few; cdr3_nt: TGTGCCAGCAGCGACAGGGAAAGGGAAGAGACCCAGTACTTC; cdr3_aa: CASSDREREETQYF
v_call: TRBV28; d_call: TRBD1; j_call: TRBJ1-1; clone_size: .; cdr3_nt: TGTGCCAGCAGTTTACAGGGGGCAGGGAACACTGAAGCTTTCTTT; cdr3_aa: CASSLQGAGNTEAFF
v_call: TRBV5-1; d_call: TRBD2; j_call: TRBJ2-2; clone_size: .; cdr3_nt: TGCGCCAGCAGCCCCGGACTAGCGGGAGGCCCGAACACCGGGGAGCTGTTTTTT; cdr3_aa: CASSPGLAGGPNTGELFF
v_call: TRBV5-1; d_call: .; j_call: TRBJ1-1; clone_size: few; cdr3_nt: TGCGCCAGCAGCTTGAGTATACAGGGTCCGTACACTGAAGCTTTCTTT; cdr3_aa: CASSLSIQGPYTEAFF
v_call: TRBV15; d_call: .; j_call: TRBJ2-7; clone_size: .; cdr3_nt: TGTGCCACCAGCAGTCCCTGGCAGGGAACTTACGAGCAGTACTTC; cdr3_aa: CATSSPWQGTYEQYF
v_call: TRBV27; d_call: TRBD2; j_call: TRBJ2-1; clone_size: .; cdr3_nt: TGTGCCAGCAGTCCACGGACTAGCGGGAGCGTCTATGAGCAGTTCTTC; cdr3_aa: CASSPRTSGSVYEQFF
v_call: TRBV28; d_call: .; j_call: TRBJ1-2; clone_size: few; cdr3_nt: TGTGCCAGCGATTCCAGGGCTGGCTACACCTTC; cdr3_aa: CASDSRAGYTF
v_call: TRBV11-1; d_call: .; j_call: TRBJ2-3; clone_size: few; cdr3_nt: TGTGCCAGCAGCTTATGGGACACTGATACGCAGTATTTT; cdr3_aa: CASSLWDTDTQYF
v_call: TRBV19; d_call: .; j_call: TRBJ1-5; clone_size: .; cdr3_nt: TGTGCCAGTAGCTATGCCTCTGACAACAATCAGCCCCAGCATTTT; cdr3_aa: CASSYASDNNQPQHF
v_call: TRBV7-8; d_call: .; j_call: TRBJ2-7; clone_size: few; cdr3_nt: TGTGCCAGCAGCCGCAAGGGCCAGGAGGGCATGGGGTCCGAGCAGTACTTC; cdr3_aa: CASSRKGQEGMGSEQYF
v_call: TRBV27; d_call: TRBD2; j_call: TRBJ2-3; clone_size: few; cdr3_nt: TGTGCCAGCAGGGTTCTAGCGGGAAACACAGATACGCAGTATTTT; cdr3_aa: CASRVLAGNTDTQYF